This T cell receptor beta chain emerged from a study of T cells after somatic rescue of genetic block. The protocol was immunoSEQ multiplex PCR, while the TCRdb copy is restricted to in-frame clones and leaves out a portion. The repertoire includes 45,000 to 70,000 clones, 90% to 97% of them detected once, and around 0.083% sits in the top ten. The CDR3 has 13 residues. CDR1 and CDR2 from the germline V gene are SGHRS and YFSETQ. V lost 4 bases and J lost 4, with 12 bases in between. This clone is a singleton in its sample. Material for sequencing was peripheral blood mononuclear cells (PBMCs). The genes are TRBV5-1 and TRBJ2-7; a possible D gene is TRBD2 (6 bases). The sequence was collected from a child younger than two. The CDR3 here is CASSPGRDYEQYF. The CDR3 nucleotides read TGCGCCAGCAGCCCCGGGCGGGATTACGAGCAGTACTTC. Full variable domain (outside the CDR3, taken from reference TRBV5-1 and TRBJ2-7): KAGVTQTPRYLIKTRGQQVTLSCSPISGHRSVSWYQQTPGQGLQFLFEYFSETQRNKGNFPGRFSGRQFSNSRSEMNVSTLELGDSALYLCASSPGRDYEQYFGPGTRLTVT.